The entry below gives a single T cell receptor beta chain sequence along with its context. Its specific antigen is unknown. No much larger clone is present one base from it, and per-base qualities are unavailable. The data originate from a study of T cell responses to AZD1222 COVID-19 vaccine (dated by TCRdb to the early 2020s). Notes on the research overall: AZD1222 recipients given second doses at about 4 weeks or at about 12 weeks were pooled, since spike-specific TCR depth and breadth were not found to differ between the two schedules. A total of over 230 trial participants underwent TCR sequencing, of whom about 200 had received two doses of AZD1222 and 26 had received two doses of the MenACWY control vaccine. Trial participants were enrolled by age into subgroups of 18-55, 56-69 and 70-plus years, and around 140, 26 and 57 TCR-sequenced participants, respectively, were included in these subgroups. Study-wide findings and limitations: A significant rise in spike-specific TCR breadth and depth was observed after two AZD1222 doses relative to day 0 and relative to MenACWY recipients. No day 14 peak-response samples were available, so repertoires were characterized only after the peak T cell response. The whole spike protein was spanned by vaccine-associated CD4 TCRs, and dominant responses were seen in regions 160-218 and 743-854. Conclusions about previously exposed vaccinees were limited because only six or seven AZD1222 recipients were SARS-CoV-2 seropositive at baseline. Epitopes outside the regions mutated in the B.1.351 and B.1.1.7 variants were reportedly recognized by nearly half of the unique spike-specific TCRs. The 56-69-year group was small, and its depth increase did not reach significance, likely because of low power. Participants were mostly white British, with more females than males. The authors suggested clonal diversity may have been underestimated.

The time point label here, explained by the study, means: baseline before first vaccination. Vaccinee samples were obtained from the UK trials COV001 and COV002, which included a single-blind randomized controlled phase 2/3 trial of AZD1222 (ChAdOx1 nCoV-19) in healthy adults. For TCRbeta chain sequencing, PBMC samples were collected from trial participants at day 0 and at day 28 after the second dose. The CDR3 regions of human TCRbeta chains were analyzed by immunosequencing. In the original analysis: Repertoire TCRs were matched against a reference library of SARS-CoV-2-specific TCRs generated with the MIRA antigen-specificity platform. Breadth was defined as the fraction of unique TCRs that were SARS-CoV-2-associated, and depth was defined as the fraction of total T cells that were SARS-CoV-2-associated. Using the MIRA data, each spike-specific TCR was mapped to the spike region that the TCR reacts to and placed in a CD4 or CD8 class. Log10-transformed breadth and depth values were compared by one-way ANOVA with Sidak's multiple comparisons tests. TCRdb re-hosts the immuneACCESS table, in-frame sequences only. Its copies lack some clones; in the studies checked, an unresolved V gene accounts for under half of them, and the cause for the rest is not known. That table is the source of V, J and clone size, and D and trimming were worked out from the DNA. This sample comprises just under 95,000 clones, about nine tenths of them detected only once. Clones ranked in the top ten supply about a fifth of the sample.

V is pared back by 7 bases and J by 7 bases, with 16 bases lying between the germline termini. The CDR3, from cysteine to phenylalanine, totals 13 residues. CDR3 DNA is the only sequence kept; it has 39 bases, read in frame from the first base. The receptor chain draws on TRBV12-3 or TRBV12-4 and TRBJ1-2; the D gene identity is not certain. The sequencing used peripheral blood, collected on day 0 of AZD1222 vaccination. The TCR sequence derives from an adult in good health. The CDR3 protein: CASTPGSPSGYTF. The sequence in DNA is TGTGCCAGCACCCCGGGGTCACCAAGTGGCTACACCTTC.